A single sample gave rise to the 8 T cell receptor beta chains below, sequenced in a study of post-analysis software for immune sequencing data. General study results and limits: In patients, about 5 TRBV segments were more frequent than in controls, with TRBV5-6, TRBV5-1 and TRBV20-1 among them.

No antigen has been identified for these receptors. Tagging with unique molecular identifiers was a feature of the TCR beta cDNA libraries. TCRdb called the PCR reads again in MiXCR, with one record for every CDR3 protein. Altogether about 820,000 distinct CDR3 sequences are present, approximately 57% being singletons, with the ten largest covering under 6%. The sample was blood. The origin of the receptors is a girl aged 10 to 17 with multiple sclerosis.

There are a few counts of this clonotype. The chain is built from TRBV7-9 and TRBJ2-7; 8 bases are shared with TRBD2. This CDR3 is built from 16 residues. V shed 2 bases, J shed 7 bases, and the junction held 13 bases outside the gene matches. From germline, CDR1 is SEHNR and CDR2 FQNEAQ (reference sequence). The CDR3 DNA reads TGTGCCAGCAGCTTACCTCCGGGACTAGACGAAATTGAGCAGTACTTC. Its protein product is CASSLPPGLDEIEQYF. Using reference TRBV7-9 and TRBJ2-7 for the parts outside the CDR3, the full variable domain is DTGVSQNPRHKITKRGQNVTFRCDPISEHNRLYWYRQTLGQGPEFLTYFQNEAQLEKSRLLSDRFSAERPKGSFSTLEIQRTEQGDSAMYLCASSLPPGLDEIEQYFGPGTRLTVT.

The chain combines TRBV20-1 with TRBJ1-5, with 7 bases aligning to TRBD1. V lost 3 bases and J lost 3; bases outside the gene matches: 8. Per germline, CDR1 DFQATT and CDR2 SNEGSKA (reference sequence). CDR3 length: 15 amino acids. The CDR3 nucleotides read TGCAGTGCTAGGAGGGGGCTGGGTGACAATCAGCCCCAGCATTTT. It codes for CSARRGLGDNQPQHF.

The gene calls are TRBV29-1 and TRBJ2-7; D unresolved. From germline, CDR1 is SQVTM and CDR2 ANQGSEA. The CDR3 spans 12 residues. V lost 6 bases to trimming and J lost 3 bases, with 12 bases between them. The CDR3 nucleotides read TGCAGCGTGTCCTCGGCCAGCTACGAGCAGTACTTC. Encoded protein: CSVSSASYEQYF.

The chain has TRBV10-3 and TRBJ2-3, with D unclear. The ends were cut back, 0 bases at V and 6 bases at J, with 13 bases in the middle. From germline, CDR1 is ENHRY and CDR2 SYGVKD. The CDR3 extends over 15 amino acids. DNA for the CDR3: TGTGCCATCAGTGAGTCGGGTCGTCAGATGGATACGCAGTATTTT. Translating gives CAISESGRQMDTQYF.

This sequence joins TRBV20-1 and TRBJ2-1; TRBD1 is a possible D gene (5 bases). Matching the DNA end better, TRBJ2-7 makes the J call doubtful. The germline V gene has CDR1 DFQATT and CDR2 SNEGSKA (reference sequence). The CDR3 extends over 12 amino acids. CDR3 amino acids: CSATSRGYEQYF. The DNA of the CDR3 is TGCAGTGCCACGAGTAGGGGTTACGAGCAGTACTTC.

The chain carries TRBV9 and TRBJ2-1; 7 bases are shared with TRBD2. CDR3 size: 15 residues. Germline V gene lookup returns CDR1 SGDLS and CDR2 YYNGEE. With V trimmed by 4 bases and J by 4 bases, 8 bases remained unmatched. DNA for the CDR3: TGTGCCAGCAGCCCGGGAGCGGGAATATACAATGAGCAGTTCTTC. Translation gives CASSPGAGIYNEQFF.

The table lists this clonotype with a few counts. The gene calls are TRBV10-3 and TRBJ2-1; TRBD2 might be the D (5 bases). The CDR3 length is 12 residues. The V end lost 4 bases, the J end lost 6 bases, and 7 bases lay between the germline ends. CDR1 and CDR2 from the germline V gene are ENHRY and SYGVKD. CDR3 amino acids: CAISAGGNEQFF. The CDR3 DNA reads TGTGCCATCAGTGCTGGAGGCAATGAGCAGTTCTTC.

V usage is TRBV7-2 and J usage is TRBJ1-1; D is unclear. Between the trimmed V and J ends, which lost 5 bases and 6 bases, there was a span of 10 bases. The V gene's germline CDR1 is SGHTA and CDR2 FQGNSA. This CDR3 spans 12 amino acids. The CDR3 nucleotides read TGTGCCAGCAGCCCGACTGGGTCTGAAGCTTTCTTT. Its protein is CASSPTGSEAFF.